These 11 T cell receptor beta chains came from one sample sequenced in a study of T cells in Graves' hyperthyroidism and ophthalmopathy. Amplified TCR beta CDR3 regions derived from RNA transcripts. First-round RT-PCR targeting the TCR CDR3 was performed with the HTBI primer set. TCRdb re-called the multiplex PCR reads with MiXCR, one entry per CDR3 protein. Of approximately 480,000 distinct CDR3 sequences in the sample, less than 25% were seen once. Sequencing was done on a sample of blood. The receptors were sampled from a man aged 18 to 30 with Graves' hyperthyroidism.

This clonotype was found many times. The chain recombines TRBV27 with TRBJ1-5; tentatively, D is TRBD1 (5 bases). This CDR3 is 13 amino acids long. The V gene's germline CDR1 is MNHEY and CDR2 SMNVEV (reference sequence). V was shortened by 5 bases and J by 5 bases, with 10 bases between the two germline ends. The CDR3: CASSTQVYQPQHF. The CDR3 DNA follows: TGTGCCAGCAGTACACAGGTGTATCAGCCCCAGCATTTT.

This clonotype was counted many times. The chain carries TRBV30 and TRBJ1-1; tentatively, D is TRBD1 (6 bases). The CDR3 loop spans 14 amino acids. Deletions cut 5 bases from V and 1 base from J, with 14 bases between. Germline-derived CDR1 and CDR2 are GTSNPN and SVGIG (reference sequence). Here the CDR3 reads CAWSPGTPNTEAFF. The CDR3 DNA is TGTGCCTGGTCCCCCGGGACACCGAACACTGAAGCTTTCTTT.

This clonotype appeared a few times. The gene calls are TRBV12-3 or TRBV12-4 and TRBJ1-6; the D is unclear. The CDR3 has 14 amino acids. Trimming removed 6 bases from V and 10 bases from J, with 16 bases in between. CDR3 in DNA: TGTGCCAGCAGGACAAATCCGAGGAACTCACCCCTCCACTTT. Translation gives CASRTNPRNSPLHF.

This clonotype was picked up many times. V gene TRBV12-5 combines with J gene TRBJ1-1; D is ambiguous. Germline CDR1 LGHNT, CDR2 FRNRAP. CDR3 size: 17 residues. The V end lost 0 bases, the J end lost 0 bases, and 14 bases lay between the germline ends. CDR3 sequence (DNA): TGTGCTAGTGGTTTGGTACCGCCTCGAGGGTTGAACACTGAAGCTTTCTTT. It codes for CASGLVPPRGLNTEAFF.

A few counts support this clonotype. Its ends do not fully match the called genes, so a read error is possible. V usage is TRBV12-3 or TRBV12-4 and J usage is TRBJ2-4; D uncertain. The CDR3 is 15 residues long. The chain's CDR3 is CASSPRASAPNIKYF. The DNA for the CDR3 is TGTGCCAGCAGTCCCCGGGCCTCAGCCCCAAACATTAAGTACTTC.

This chain links TRBV6-1 with TRBJ2-5; tentatively, D is TRBD1 or TRBD2 (5 bases each). Trimming removed 7 bases at V and 3 bases at J, with 15 bases between. This CDR3 is 14 amino acids long. Germline V CDR1 and CDR2: MNHNS, SASEGT. In DNA, the CDR3 is TGTGCCAGCATAAAAGGGGACCAAGAAGAGACCCAGTACTTC. This encodes CASIKGDQEETQYF.

This clonotype was picked up many times. The chain combines TRBV12-3 or TRBV12-4 with TRBJ1-5; D call uncertain. CDR3 size: 14 residues. The ends were cut back, 1 base at V and 3 bases at J, with 7 bases in the middle. The CDR3 DNA sequence: TGTGCCAGCAGTTTAGGGGGTAACAATCAGCCCCAGCATTTT. Translated, it gives CASSLGGNNQPQHF.

This clonotype was picked up many times. The chain couples TRBV12-3 or TRBV12-4 to TRBJ1-2, with 8 bases aligning to TRBD1. The CDR3 covers 14 residues. The V and J ends lost 4 bases and 4 bases, in that order; junction bases with no gene match: 5. CDR3 bases: TGTGCCAGCAGTTCGGGACAGGCTTTCTATGGCTACACCTTC. Protein sequence: CASSSGQAFYGYTF.

This clonotype was observed many times. The rearrangement joins TRBV24-1 to TRBJ1-5; no clear D. Trimming pared 4 bases from V and 4 bases from J, leaving 10 bases between. Germline V CDR1 and CDR2: KGHDR, SFDVKD. This CDR3 has 14 amino acids. The CDR3 reads CATSERGPNQPQHF. CDR3 sequence (DNA): TGTGCCACCAGTGAAAGAGGGCCTAATCAGCCCCAGCATTTT.

The sample holds many counts of this clonotype. The rearrangement links TRBV30 to TRBJ2-6; perhaps TRBD2 as D (5 bases). The CDR3 extends over 16 amino acids. The germline V gene encodes CDR1 GTSNPN and CDR2 SVGIG (reference sequence). V was shortened by 2 bases and J by 1 base, with 12 bases between the two germline ends. CDR3 coding DNA: TGTGCCTGGAGTTCTGGACTGATATCTGGGGCCAACGTCCTGACTTTC. Translated: CAWSSGLISGANVLTF. The whole variable domain, remainder taken from reference TRBV30 and TRBJ2-6, is SQTIHQWPATLVQPVGSPLSLECTVEGTSNPNLYWYRQAAGRGLQLLFYSVGIGQISSEVPQNLSASRPQDRQFILSSKKLLLSDSGFYLCAWSSGLISGANVLTFGAGSRLTVL.

This clonotype was seen at least ten times. V usage is TRBV29-1 and J usage is TRBJ2-7; D unclear. Trimming left V 6 bases short and J 2 bases short, with 11 bases between. Germline V gene lookup returns CDR1 SQVTM and CDR2 ANQGSEA. There are 12 residues in the CDR3. DNA of the CDR3: TGCAGCGTCCAGGTAGTAACCTACGAGCAGTACTTC. Residues: CSVQVVTYEQYF.